Listed here is a single TCR beta chain. The specificity of this receptor is unknown. No base qualities exist here, and no much larger clone lies one base off it. This sample was included in a study of T-cell reconstitution after alpha-beta-depleted transplantation in children (dated by TCRdb to between 2015 and 2016). As for the study more broadly: Using TCR repertoire profiling, the study followed T-cell immune reconstitution in a quantitative way in children after TCRalphabeta/CD19-depleted allogeneic hematopoietic cell transplantation.

Libraries were prepared through PCR. The listed sequencing device is Illumina HiSeq 2500. TCR libraries were prepared with molecular barcoding, using unique molecular identifiers to normalize TCRbeta repertoire quantification. In-frame beta chains were kept once TCRdb had trimmed the public reads at Q25 with fastp and called clones with MiXCR. Duplicate CDR3 protein sequences are folded into a single record with the most common DNA and genes. This sample has just under 150,000 distinct CDR3 sequences in its table, and roughly 8.8% of those were observed once. The top ten constitute 15% to 20% of the sample. The CDR3 holds 15 amino acids from the cysteine to the phenylalanine. The only DNA kept is the CDR3, 45 bases in frame from the first base. For CDR1 and CDR2, the germline V gene lists SGHDT and YYEEEE. V is trimmed back by 5 bases and J by 3 bases, and the junction contains 6 bases that no gene match accounts for.

In light of the paper, this sample's treatment or condition label describes: allogeneic hematopoietic cell transplantation with graft depleted of TCRalphabeta T cells and CD19 B cells. TCRalphabeta/CD19-depleted allogeneic hematopoietic cell grafts were given to the transplant recipients, all of whom were children. What the study reported, not specific to this receptor: The frequencies of hyperexpanded clones fell over the following months, and after one year, T-cell counts and TCRbeta diversity were mostly attributed to newly produced T cells. Apparently early alphabetaT-cell count recovery about two months after transplant reportedly relied on only several hundred rapidly expanded clones derived from non-depleted graft cells. In some patients, the high TCRbeta diversity seen at day 60 was put down to recipient T cells and intrathymic progenitors that had survived conditioning.

The clonotype was recovered from a female patient aged 2 to 10 who had a stem cell transplant for congenital amegakaryocytic thrombocytopenia, so the T cells may come from the graft donor. The V and J segments used are TRBV5-6 and TRBJ2-3, with 10 junctional bases fitting TRBD2. The sequenced sample was PBMCs, mostly from graft donor cells, obtained 180 days after TCRalphabeta/CD19-depleted stem cell transplant. The DNA reads TGTGCCAGCAGTCTAAGCGGGGGGGCGACAGATACGCAGTATTTT. This codes for CASSLSGGATDTQYF. Joined to the reference TRBV5-6 and TRBJ2-3 proteins, this CDR3 gives the full variable domain: DAGVTQSPTHLIKTRGQQVTLRCSPKSGHDTVSWYQQALGQGPQFIFQYYEEEERQRGNFPDRFSGHQFPNYSSELNVNALLLGDSALYLCASSLSGGATDTQYFGPGTRLTVL.